The rows below give T cell receptor beta chains drawn from one sample of a study of radiation and T cells in renal cell carcinoma. Some clones are missing from TCRdb's copy, which holds only in-frame ones; the method was immunoSEQ multiplex PCR. Of some 14,000 clones in the sample, around 60% were seen once. The sample was tumor tissue, taken from a patient whose treatment was nephrectomy without radiotherapy. These receptors originate from a man between 50 and 59 years old with renal cell carcinoma. CDR3s include the opening cysteine and the closing phenylalanine or tryptophan. Fields, in order: V gene, D gene, J gene, clone size, CDR3 protein, CDR3 DNA. D genes are given only for firm matches. Expanded clones are given a class, and other clones once, few, many or no size at all.

V: TRBV10-3; D: .; J: TRBJ1-3; size: .; CDR3: CAISESGNTIYF; DNA: TGTGCCATCAGTGAGTCGGGAAACACCATATATTTT
V: TRBV29-1; D: TRBD1; J: TRBJ1-2; size: .; CDR3: CSGGQDPSYTF; DNA: TGCAGCGGGGGACAGGATCCGAGCTACACCTTC
V: TRBV30; D: TRBD2; J: TRBJ2-3; size: .; CDR3: CAWSEGSGASTDTQYF; DNA: TGTGCCTGGAGTGAGGGTAGCGGGGCTAGCACAGATACGCAGTATTTT
V: TRBV15; D: .; J: TRBJ1-6; size: .; CDR3: CATSRDRKYNSPLHF; DNA: TGTGCCACCAGCAGAGACAGGAAATATAATTCACCCCTCCACTTT
V: TRBV11-3; D: TRBD2; J: TRBJ2-7; size: once; CDR3: CASSLSGGPFDEQYF; DNA: TGTGCCAGCAGCTTGTCGGGGGGGCCGTTCGACGAGCAGTACTTC
V: TRBV5-1; D: .; J: TRBJ2-3; size: .; CDR3: CASRSQGGDTQYF; DNA: TGCGCCAGCAGAAGTCAGGGTGGAGATACGCAGTATTTT
V: TRBV6-1; D: .; J: TRBJ2-7; size: .; CDR3: CASSVRGSEQYF; DNA: TGTGCCAGCAGTGTGCGGGGCTCCGAGCAGTACTTC
V: TRBV19; D: .; J: TRBJ2-7; size: .; CDR3: CAPKRQVPAGEQYF; DNA: TGTGCCCCAAAGCGTCAGGTGCCGGCGGGTGAGCAGTACTTC
V: TRBV6-1; D: TRBD1; J: TRBJ1-2; size: .; CDR3: CASSEKTGAWNYGYTF; DNA: TGTGCCAGCAGTGAGAAGACAGGGGCGTGGAACTATGGCTACACCTTC
V: TRBV9; D: TRBD1; J: TRBJ1-4; size: .; CDR3: CASSSGTGSEKLFF; DNA: TGTGCCAGCAGCTCCGGGACAGGGAGTGAAAAACTGTTTTTT
V: TRBV18; D: TRBD1; J: TRBJ2-7; size: .; CDR3: CASSPRTGNEQYF; DNA: TGTGCCAGCTCACCTCGGACAGGGAACGAGCAGTACTTC
V: TRBV9; D: TRBD1; J: TRBJ2-1; size: .; CDR3: CASSTTSGQGTYNEQFF; DNA: TGTGCCAGCAGCACCACCTCAGGACAGGGAACCTACAATGAGCAGTTCTTC
V: TRBV19; D: .; J: TRBJ1-6; size: once; CDR3: CASMGTPGWDSPLHF; DNA: TGTGCCAGTATGGGGACTCCTGGCTGGGATTCACCCCTCCACTTT
V: TRBV9; D: .; J: TRBJ2-6; size: .; CDR3: CASSEGSGANVLTF; DNA: TGTGCCAGCAGTGAGGGTTCTGGGGCCAACGTCCTGACTTTC
V: TRBV23-1; D: TRBD2; J: TRBJ2-3; size: .; CDR3: CASSQFPNGQQTSETQYF; DNA: TGCGCCAGCAGTCAATTCCCCAATGGGCAGCAGACTAGCGAGACGCAGTATTTT
V: TRBV30; D: .; J: TRBJ2-3; size: .; CDR3: CAWSVKSTGPTDTQYF; DNA: TGTGCCTGGAGTGTGAAAAGCACAGGCCCCACAGATACGCAGTATTTT
V: TRBV4-1; D: .; J: TRBJ1-1; size: .; CDR3: CASSQAMGPEAFF; DNA: TGCGCCAGCAGCCAAGCCATGGGACCTGAAGCTTTCTTT
V: TRBV5-8; D: .; J: TRBJ1-2; size: .; CDR3: CASSLEGSTYGYTF; DNA: TGTGCCAGCAGCTTGGAGGGCAGCACCTATGGCTACACCTTC
V: TRBV7-8; D: TRBD2; J: TRBJ2-2; size: .; CDR3: CASSSAGGSTGELFF; DNA: TGTGCCAGCAGCTCAGCGGGGGGGAGCACCGGGGAGCTGTTTTTT
V: TRBV25-1; D: TRBD1; J: TRBJ1-6; size: .; CDR3: CASSTHGQAYNSPLHF; DNA: TGTGCCAGCAGTACACACGGACAGGCTTATAATTCACCCCTCCACTTT
V: TRBV10-3; D: .; J: TRBJ1-2; size: .; CDR3: CAISPGATRGGYTF; DNA: TGTGCCATCAGTCCGGGAGCCACGAGGGGCGGCTACACCTTC
V: TRBV7-9; D: .; J: TRBJ2-1; size: .; CDR3: CASSLFWYNEQFF; DNA: TGTGCCAGCAGCTTATTCTGGTACAATGAGCAGTTCTTC
V: TRBV10-3; D: .; J: TRBJ1-1; size: .; CDR3: CAIRVGSSNTEAFF; DNA: TGTGCCATCAGGGTGGGGAGTTCGAACACTGAAGCTTTCTTT
V: TRBV5-8; D: TRBD1; J: TRBJ1-2; size: .; CDR3: CASSPGQGNGYTF; DNA: TGTGCCAGCAGCCCGGGACAGGGAAATGGCTACACCTTC
V: TRBV7-8; D: .; J: TRBJ1-1; size: .; CDR3: CASSLVGGNTEAFF; DNA: TGTGCCAGCAGCTTAGTAGGGGGGAACACTGAAGCTTTCTTT
V: TRBV5-8; D: TRBD2; J: TRBJ2-3; size: .; CDR3: CASSSLRTAGGQADTQYF; DNA: TGTGCCAGCAGCTCCCTCCGAACAGCGGGGGGGCAAGCAGATACGCAGTATTTT
V: TRBV9; D: .; J: TRBJ2-3; size: .; CDR3: CASSVALGDTQYF; DNA: TGTGCCAGCAGCGTAGCCTTGGGGGATACGCAGTATTTT
V: TRBV6-1; D: .; J: TRBJ2-7; size: .; CDR3: CASSETVPSYEQYF; DNA: TGTGCCAGCAGTGAGACGGTGCCCTCCTACGAGCAGTACTTC
V: TRBV29-1; D: TRBD1; J: TRBJ2-1; size: .; CDR3: CSVERGQRGGEQFF; DNA: TGCAGCGTTGAAAGGGGACAGCGAGGTGGTGAGCAGTTCTTC
V: TRBV5-4; D: .; J: TRBJ1-4; size: .; CDR3: CASRSGQTTNEKLFF; DNA: TGTGCCAGCAGAAGCGGACAGACAACTAATGAAAAACTGTTTTTT
V: TRBV5-8; D: .; J: TRBJ2-7; size: .; CDR3: CASSLRSYEQYF; DNA: TGTGCCAGCAGCTTACGGAGTTACGAGCAGTACTTC
V: TRBV4-2; D: TRBD2; J: TRBJ2-1; size: few; CDR3: CASSPTSGGRSYNEQFF; DNA: TGTGCCAGCAGTCCGACTAGCGGGGGGCGCTCCTACAATGAGCAGTTCTTC
V: TRBV7-9; D: TRBD1; J: TRBJ1-1; size: .; CDR3: CASSSAGTGLNTEAFF; DNA: TGTGCCAGCAGCTCCGCCGGGACAGGGCTGAACACTGAAGCTTTCTTT
V: TRBV5-1; D: TRBD1; J: TRBJ1-3; size: .; CDR3: CASSPDRGPPGNTIYF; DNA: TGCGCCAGCAGCCCGGACAGGGGGCCACCTGGAAACACCATATATTTT
V: TRBV6-5; D: .; J: TRBJ2-6; size: .; CDR3: CASRRSSGANVLTF; DNA: TGTGCCAGCAGGCGCTCTTCTGGGGCCAACGTCCTGACTTTC
V: TRBV5-1; D: .; J: TRBJ2-7; size: .; CDR3: CASSLTGVSYEQYF; DNA: TGCGCCAGCAGCTTAACGGGGGTCTCCTACGAGCAGTACTTC
V: TRBV19; D: .; J: TRBJ2-2; size: few; CDR3: CASSIVGATTGELFF; DNA: TGTGCCAGTAGTATAGTTGGGGCCACCACCGGGGAGCTGTTTTTT